This T cell receptor (beta chain) was found in a study of cytomegalovirus exposure and HLA in healthy donors. The PCR made use of 60 Vbeta and 13 Jbeta primers. Repertoires were generated with immunoSEQ multiplex PCR, while TCRdb's copy carries only in-frame clones and drops some. The sample carries about 160,000 clones, 80% to 85% recorded once. Germline V gene sequence: CDR1 SGHTS, CDR2 YDEGEE. Deletions cut 4 bases from V and 0 bases from J, with 13 bases between. CDR3 length equals 15 residues. Findings and caveats of the study: A later analysis associated around 17,000 TCR beta sequences with HLA alleles at a 0.05 false discovery rate. Earlier analysis yielded a pattern in which most TCR beta V segments were productive about 90% or about 30% of the time.

As concerns this clone: Its target is unknown.

What was sequenced was PBMCs. This clonotype was obtained from a male donor in good health and CMV-seropositive. The rearrangement joins TRBV5-8 to TRBJ1-2; possibly TRBD1 for D (6 bases). CDR3 in amino acids: CASSPTGQTNYGYTF. The CDR3 DNA sequence: TGTGCCAGCAGCCCGACCGGACAGACTAACTATGGCTACACCTTC.